This paragraph covers one T cell receptor beta chain sequence. Profiling relied on immunoSEQ multiplex PCR, and the TCRdb table lists in-frame clones only, not all of them. The table shows tens of thousands of clones, with over 85% occurring only once. The data were obtained in a study of technical replicates of blood from several donors. This TCR came from a human donor in good health. Some clones in this sample may be carry-over from other donors' samples. Input material: PBMCs.

CDR3 loop: CASSIYSLEGNEKLFF. The CDR3, as DNA: TGTGCCAGTAGTATATACTCCCTGGAGGGTAATGAAAAACTGTTTTTT. This chain uses TRBV19 with TRBJ1-4; no definite D call. The CDR3 length is 16 residues. Germline V lookup: CDR1 LNHDA, CDR2 SQIVND (reference sequence). Trimming cost V 2 bases and J 4 bases, with 14 bases left between them.